This TCR beta chain came from a study of blood T cell repertoires in COVID-19. About the study: Collection of acute and convalescent COVID-19 samples took place in the United States, Italy and Spain.

In the source study's methods: Reference gene primer amplification gave estimated nucleated cell counts. Sequencing was performed with immunoSEQ multiplex PCR; in TCRdb, only in-frame clones are kept and a portion is missing. That table furnishes V, J and clone size, whereas the DNA furnished D and trimming. This table holds 160,000 or so clones, roughly 84% found once. The V gene's germline CDR1 is LNHDA and CDR2 SQIVND (reference sequence). Losses at the gene ends were 7 bases for V and 5 bases for J; bases not matched to a gene: 13. The CDR3 is 17 residues long. This TCR was sampled from a man in his forties with acute or convalescent COVID-19. Sample: peripheral blood. This sequence joins TRBV19 and TRBJ2-2, with TRBD2 identical over 10 bases. DNA of the CDR3: TGTGCCAGTAAAATGTCTTCTAGCGGGGGTTGGACCGGGGAGCTGTTTTTT. Its protein product is CASKMSSSGGWTGELFF.